This passage covers 6 T cell receptor beta chains from one sample sequenced in a study of blood T cell repertoires in COVID-19 (TCRdb year 2020). Libraries were built with the immunoSEQ multiplex PCR assay. Here the immuneACCESS table is served through TCRdb, limited to in-frame sequences with V and J called. Missing clones are a known gap in these copies; in checked studies unresolved V genes cover under half, and the rest lacks a known reason. The sample table shows around 190,000 clones, and about four fifths are seen once. About 7% of the sample is held by the ten biggest clonotypes. Sequenced input: peripheral blood. These receptor sequences come from a man aged 65 to 79 with active or convalescent COVID-19.

The rearrangement uses TRBV5-6 and TRBJ1-6, with D possibly being TRBD1 (6 bases). Trimming took 7 bases from V and 9 from J, leaving 20 bases between them. The CDR3 is 15 residues long. Germline CDR1 and CDR2: SGHDT and YYEEEE. CDR3: CASASAGGAGSPLHF. The DNA of the CDR3 is TGTGCCAGCGCCTCAGCGGGGGGCGCGGGTTCACCCCTCCACTTT. The variable domain in full, completed from reference TRBV5-6 and TRBJ1-6, reads DAGVTQSPTHLIKTRGQQVTLRCSPKSGHDTVSWYQQALGQGPQFIFQYYEEEERQRGNFPDRFSGHQFPNYSSELNVNALLLGDSALYLCASASAGGAGSPLHFGNGTRLTVT.

The chain uses TRBV6-5 and TRBJ1-2; maybe TRBD1 (6 bases). The V and J ends lost 2 bases and 2 bases respectively, with 12 bases between them. Germline V lookup: CDR1 MNHEY, CDR2 SVGAGI. The CDR3 consists of 15 residues. CDR3 region: CASSYAFQGNYGYTF. The CDR3 DNA reads as TGTGCCAGCAGTTACGCGTTCCAGGGGAACTATGGCTACACCTTC.

The rearrangement links TRBV7-6 to TRBJ1-1; 8 bases agree with TRBD1. The germline V gene has CDR1 SGHVS and CDR2 FNYEAQ. The CDR3 loop spans 13 amino acids. The J segment lost 3 bases and the V segment lost 5 bases, leaving 2 bases of the junction unmatched. Written as DNA, the CDR3 is TGTGCCAGCAGCACACAGGGGGACACTGAAGCTTTCTTT. Its protein product is CASSTQGDTEAFF.

DNA for the CDR3: TGTGCCAGCAGGATGGGGGGAAATGGTTATGGCTACACCTTC. This codes for CASRMGGNGYGYTF. The chain joins TRBV7-9 to TRBJ1-2; D perhaps matches TRBD1 (5 bases). Trimming removed 6 bases at V and 5 bases at J, with 16 bases between. Germline CDR1 reads SEHNR; CDR2 reads FQNEAQ (reference sequence). This CDR3 has 14 amino acids.

The chain has TRBV6-5 and TRBJ1-4; 10 nucleotides align to TRBD1. V shed 7 bases and J 5 bases; nucleotides not matched to a gene: 7. Germline values: CDR1 MNHEY, CDR2 SVGAGI. The CDR3 totals 15 residues. Here the CDR3 DNA reads TGTGCCAGCATCACAAGGGACAGGGGAAATGAAAAACTGTTTTTT. Translation: CASITRDRGNEKLFF.

This chain joins TRBV4-3 and TRBJ2-1; D remains unclear. Germline assignment: CDR1 LGHNA and CDR2 YSLEER. Between the trimmed V and J ends, which lost 1 base and 0 bases, there was a span of 13 bases. The CDR3 length is 17 residues. The CDR3 DNA reads TGCGCCAGCAGCCAAGCGATGGCTTCCCGCTCCTACAATGAGCAGTTCTTC. As protein: CASSQAMASRSYNEQFF.